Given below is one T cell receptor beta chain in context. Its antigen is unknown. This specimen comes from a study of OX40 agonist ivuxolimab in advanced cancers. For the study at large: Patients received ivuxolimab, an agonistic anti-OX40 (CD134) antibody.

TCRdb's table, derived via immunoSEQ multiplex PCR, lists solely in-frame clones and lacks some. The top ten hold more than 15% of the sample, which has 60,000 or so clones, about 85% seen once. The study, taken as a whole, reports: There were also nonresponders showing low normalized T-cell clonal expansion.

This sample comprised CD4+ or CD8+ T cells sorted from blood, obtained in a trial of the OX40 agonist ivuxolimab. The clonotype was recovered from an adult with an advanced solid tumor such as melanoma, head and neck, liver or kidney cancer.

The CDR3 DNA follows: TGTGCCAGCAGTGAGGACCTCATTAATGAGCAGTTCTTC. Translated, it gives CASSEDLINEQFF. This rearrangement joins TRBV2 to TRBJ2-1; D gene unclear. Germline assignment: CDR1 SNHLY and CDR2 FYNNEI. This CDR3 has 13 amino acids. Trimming shortened V by 3 bases and J by 7 bases, and 10 bases separated the two germline ends.